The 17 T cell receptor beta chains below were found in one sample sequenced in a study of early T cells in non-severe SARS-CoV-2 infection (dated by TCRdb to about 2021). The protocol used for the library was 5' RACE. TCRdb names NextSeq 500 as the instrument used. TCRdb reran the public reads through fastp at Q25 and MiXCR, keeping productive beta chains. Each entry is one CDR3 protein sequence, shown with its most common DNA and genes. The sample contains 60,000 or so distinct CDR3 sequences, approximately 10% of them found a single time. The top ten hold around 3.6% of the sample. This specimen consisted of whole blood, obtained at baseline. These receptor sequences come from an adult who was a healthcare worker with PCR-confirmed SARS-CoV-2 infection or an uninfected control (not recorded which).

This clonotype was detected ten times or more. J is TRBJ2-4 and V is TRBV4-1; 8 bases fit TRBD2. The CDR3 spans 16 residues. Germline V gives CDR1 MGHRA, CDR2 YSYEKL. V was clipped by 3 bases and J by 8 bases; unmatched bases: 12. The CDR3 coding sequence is TGCGCCAGCAGCCAGACGAGCGGGGCGCGGGGGGACATTCAGTACTTC. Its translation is CASSQTSGARGDIQYF.

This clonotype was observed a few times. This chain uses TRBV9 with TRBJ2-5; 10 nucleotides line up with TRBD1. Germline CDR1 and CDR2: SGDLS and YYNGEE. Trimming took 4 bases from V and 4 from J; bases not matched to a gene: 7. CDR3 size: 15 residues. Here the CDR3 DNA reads TGTGCCAGCAGCCCGAGACAGGGGGCAGGAGAGACCCAGTACTTC. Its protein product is CASSPRQGAGETQYF.

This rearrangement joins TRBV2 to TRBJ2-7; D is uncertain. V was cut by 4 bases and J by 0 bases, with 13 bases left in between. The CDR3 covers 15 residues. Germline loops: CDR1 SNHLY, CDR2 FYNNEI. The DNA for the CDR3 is TGTGCCAGCAGTGTTCGGCAGTGGGACTCCTACGAGCAGTACTTC. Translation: CASSVRQWDSYEQYF.

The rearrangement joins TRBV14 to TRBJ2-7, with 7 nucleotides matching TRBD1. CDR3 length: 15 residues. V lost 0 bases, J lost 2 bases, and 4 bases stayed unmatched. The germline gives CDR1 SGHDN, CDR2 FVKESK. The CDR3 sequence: CASSQEWDSTYEQYF. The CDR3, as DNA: TGTGCCAGCAGCCAAGAGTGGGACAGTACCTACGAGCAGTACTTC.

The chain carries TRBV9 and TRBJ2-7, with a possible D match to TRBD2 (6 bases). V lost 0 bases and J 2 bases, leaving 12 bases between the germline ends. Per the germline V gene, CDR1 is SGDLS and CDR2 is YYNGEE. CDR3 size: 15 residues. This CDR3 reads CASSVGRGAPYEQYF. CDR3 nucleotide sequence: TGTGCCAGCAGCGTAGGGCGGGGCGCCCCCTACGAGCAGTACTTC.

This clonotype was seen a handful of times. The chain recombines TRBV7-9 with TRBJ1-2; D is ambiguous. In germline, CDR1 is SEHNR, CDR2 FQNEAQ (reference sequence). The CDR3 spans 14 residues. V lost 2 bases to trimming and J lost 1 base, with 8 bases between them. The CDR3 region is CASSLTSVNYGYTF. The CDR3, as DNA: TGTGCCAGCAGCTTAACATCGGTTAACTATGGCTACACCTTC.

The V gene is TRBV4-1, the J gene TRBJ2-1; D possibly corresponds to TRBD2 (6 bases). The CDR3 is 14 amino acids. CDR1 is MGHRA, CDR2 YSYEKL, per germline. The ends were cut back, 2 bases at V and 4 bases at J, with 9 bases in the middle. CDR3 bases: TGCGCCAGCAGCCAATTGGGACTTTACAATGAGCAGTTCTTC. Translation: CASSQLGLYNEQFF.

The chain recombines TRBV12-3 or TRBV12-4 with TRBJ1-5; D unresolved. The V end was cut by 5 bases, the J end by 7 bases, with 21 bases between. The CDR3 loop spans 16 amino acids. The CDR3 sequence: CASSLDPGQVGQPQHF. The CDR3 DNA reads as TGTGCCAGCAGTCTGGACCCTGGGCAGGTAGGACAGCCCCAGCATTTT.

CDR3 DNA: TGTGCCAGCTCACCGGGACAGGAAATCTATGGCTACACCTTC. This codes for CASSPGQEIYGYTF. The gene calls are TRBV18 and TRBJ1-2; the match to TRBD1 covers 8 bases. The CDR3 sequence is 14 residues long. The trim removed 3 bases at V and 4 bases at J, leaving 4 bases unmatched. Germline CDR1 reads KGHSH; CDR2 reads LQKENI.

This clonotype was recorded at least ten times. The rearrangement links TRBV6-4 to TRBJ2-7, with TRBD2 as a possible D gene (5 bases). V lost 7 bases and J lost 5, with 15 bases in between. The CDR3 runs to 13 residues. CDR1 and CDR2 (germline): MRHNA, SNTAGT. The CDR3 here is CASIRGSGDEQYF. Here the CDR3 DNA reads TGTGCCAGCATTAGAGGGAGTGGGGACGAGCAGTACTTC.

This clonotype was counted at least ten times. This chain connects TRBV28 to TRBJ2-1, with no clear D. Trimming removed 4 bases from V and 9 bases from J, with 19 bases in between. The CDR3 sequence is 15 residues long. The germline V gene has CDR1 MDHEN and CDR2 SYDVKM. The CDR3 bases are TGTGCCAGCAGTTCACCCGGATTCATTGTAGGTGAGCAGTTCTTC. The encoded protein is CASSSPGFIVGEQFF.

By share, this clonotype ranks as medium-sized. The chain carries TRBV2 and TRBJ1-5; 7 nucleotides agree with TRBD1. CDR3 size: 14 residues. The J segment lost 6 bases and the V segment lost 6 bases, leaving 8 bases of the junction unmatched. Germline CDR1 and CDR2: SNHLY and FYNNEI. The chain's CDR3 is CASREGQIGQPQHF. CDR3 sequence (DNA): TGTGCCAGCAGAGAGGGACAGATCGGTCAGCCCCAGCATTTT.

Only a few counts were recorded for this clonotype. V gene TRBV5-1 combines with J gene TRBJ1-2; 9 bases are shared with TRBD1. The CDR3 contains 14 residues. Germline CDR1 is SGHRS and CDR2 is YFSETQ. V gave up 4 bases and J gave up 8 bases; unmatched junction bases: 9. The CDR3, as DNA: TGCGCCAGCAGCAGACTGGGACAGGGCGGCGGCTACACCTTC. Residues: CASSRLGQGGGYTF.

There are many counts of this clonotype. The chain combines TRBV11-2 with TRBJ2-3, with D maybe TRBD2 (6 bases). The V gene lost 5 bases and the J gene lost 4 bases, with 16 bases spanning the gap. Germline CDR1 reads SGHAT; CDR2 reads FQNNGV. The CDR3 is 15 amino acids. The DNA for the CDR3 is TGTGCCAGCAGCCTAGTGGGCGGGGTCGCAGATACGCAGTATTTT. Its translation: CASSLVGGVADTQYF.

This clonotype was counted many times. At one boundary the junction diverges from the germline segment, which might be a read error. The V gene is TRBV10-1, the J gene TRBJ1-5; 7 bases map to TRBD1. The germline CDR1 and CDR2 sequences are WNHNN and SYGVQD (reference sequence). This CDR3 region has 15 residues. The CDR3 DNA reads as TGCGCCAGCAGTGGAATCGGAGGGGGCAAGCAGCCCCAGCATTTT. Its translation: CASSGIGGGKQPQHF.

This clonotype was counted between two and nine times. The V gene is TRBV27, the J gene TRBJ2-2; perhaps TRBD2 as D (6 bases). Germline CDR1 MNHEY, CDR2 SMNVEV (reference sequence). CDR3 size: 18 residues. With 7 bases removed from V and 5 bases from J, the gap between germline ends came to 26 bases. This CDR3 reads CASTPLTSTESGTGELFF. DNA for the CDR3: TGTGCCAGCACTCCCCTCACATCTACAGAAAGCGGGACCGGGGAGCTGTTTTTT.

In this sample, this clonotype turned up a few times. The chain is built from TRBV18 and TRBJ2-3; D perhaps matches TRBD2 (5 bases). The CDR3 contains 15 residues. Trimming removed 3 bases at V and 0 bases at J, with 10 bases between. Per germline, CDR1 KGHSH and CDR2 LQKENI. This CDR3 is CASSPAGTSTDTQYF. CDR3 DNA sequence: TGTGCCAGCTCACCTGCGGGTACTAGCACAGATACGCAGTATTTT.